A selection of T cell receptor beta chains follows, all from one sample in a study of OX40 agonist ivuxolimab in advanced cancers. The assay was immunoSEQ multiplex PCR, and TCRdb's table has in-frame clones only and misses some. The sample lists 25,000 to 35,000 clones, around 76% occurring once. The sample was CD4+ or CD8+ T cells sorted from blood, taken in a trial of the OX40 agonist ivuxolimab. These receptors were collected from an adult with an advanced solid tumor such as melanoma, head and neck, liver or kidney cancer. Each CDR3 is given without its conserved first and last residue.

cdr3_aa: ASSSRDINSPLH; v_call: TRBV6-5
cdr3_aa: ASREDGNTEAF; v_call: TRBV6-1
cdr3_aa: ASSYSEPGDSYEQY; v_call: TRBV6-5
cdr3_aa: ASASRDKISYEQY; v_call: TRBV2
cdr3_aa: ASSLGTDSRYGYT; v_call: TRBV6-1
cdr3_aa: ASSAGTFSGNTIY; v_call: TRBV9
cdr3_aa: ASSLTDEKLF; v_call: TRBV5-1
cdr3_aa: ASSLLEQWGSGQPQH; v_call: TRBV28
cdr3_aa: ASRGLAGFDEQY; v_call: TRBV6-1
cdr3_aa: ASSVDSTSGNTIY; v_call: TRBV6-1
cdr3_aa: ASSTGHQQY; v_call: TRBV19
cdr3_aa: ASGGTVSYEQY; v_call: TRBV6-1
cdr3_aa: ASRGDRDLTDTQY; v_call: TRBV6-6
cdr3_aa: ATSREDRSTDTQY; v_call: TRBV15
cdr3_aa: ASSTWTGDDGYT; v_call: TRBV6-5
cdr3_aa: ASREQTMSSYNSPLH; v_call: TRBV6-1
cdr3_aa: ASLRGATTNEQF; v_call: TRBV28
cdr3_aa: ASSLLRDRATDTQY; v_call: TRBV5-6
cdr3_aa: ASSESRVSGSSGNTIY; v_call: TRBV6-1
cdr3_aa: ASSFRTGKGRAGANVLT; v_call: TRBV7-8
cdr3_aa: ASSYRTGGGEKLF; v_call: TRBV7-9
cdr3_aa: ASSPGQLNTEAF; v_call: TRBV18
cdr3_aa: ASSSLYEQY; v_call: TRBV6-5
cdr3_aa: ASSLERAGETQY; v_call: TRBV5-4
cdr3_aa: ASSLGWNSPLH; v_call: TRBV28
cdr3_aa: ASSYGTFGASTQY; v_call: TRBV5-6
cdr3_aa: ASSLGILAGGLTDTQY; v_call: TRBV7-2
cdr3_aa: ASRSSGGLSYEQY; v_call: TRBV5-1
cdr3_aa: SVTPQGTNTEAF; v_call: TRBV29-1
cdr3_aa: ASSLVRLGNSPLH; v_call: TRBV7-2
cdr3_aa: ASSIPGQGFNEQF; v_call: TRBV19
cdr3_aa: ASSLRERGVNSPLH; v_call: TRBV27
cdr3_aa: AWKLGGGNTGELF; v_call: TRBV30
cdr3_aa: ASSTTGPPHQPQH; v_call: TRBV6-6
cdr3_aa: ASSEARDSYGYT; v_call: TRBV2
cdr3_aa: ASSLEGAYEQY; v_call: TRBV7-9
cdr3_aa: ASSENRGYGYT; v_call: TRBV2
cdr3_aa: ASSSRGEQY; v_call: TRBV28
cdr3_aa: ASSRAGGNYNEQF; v_call: TRBV28
cdr3_aa: SVEDLAGGEETQY; v_call: TRBV29-1
cdr3_aa: ASSLGTVEQY; v_call: TRBV11-2
cdr3_aa: ASKGSGNTIY; v_call: TRBV6-5
cdr3_aa: ASSLDIWGSNYGYT; v_call: TRBV7-2
cdr3_aa: ASRSSGFTGNTIY; v_call: TRBV4-1
cdr3_aa: ASSLGGTGILGGNTIY; v_call: TRBV28
cdr3_aa: ASRGGTGGVFGYT; v_call: TRBV2